Following are 17 T cell receptor beta chains from one sample sequenced in a study of PD-1 blockade in mismatch repair-deficient tumors. TCRdb's copy holds only in-frame clones and misses some; the assay was immunoSEQ multiplex PCR. The sample comprises 100,000 to 150,000 clones, about 86% of which are singletons, and roughly 14% rests with the top ten. Sequenced here: peripheral blood, sampled 44 weeks after starting pembrolizumab. The receptors here all came from an adult with mismatch repair-deficient cancer.

The chain uses TRBV7-9 and TRBJ1-1, with TRBD1 matching 7 bases. V shed 5 bases, J shed 5 bases, and the junction held 8 bases outside the gene matches. Per the germline V gene, CDR1 is SEHNR and CDR2 is FQNEAQ (reference sequence). This CDR3 has 14 amino acids. The CDR3 bases are TGTGCCAGCAGCCCCCGACAGGGTGGTACTGAAGCTTTCTTT. Amino acids: CASSPRQGGTEAFF.

The chain joins TRBV10-1 to TRBJ1-1, with D tentatively TRBD1 (5 bases). This CDR3 contains 15 residues. Germline values: CDR1 WNHNN, CDR2 SYGVQD (reference sequence). V lost 11 bases, J lost 4 bases, and 23 bases lay in between. DNA of the CDR3: TGCGCCGTTCTGACGGGGGTTGAAGTAGGCACTGAAGCTTTCTTT. Protein product: CAVLTGVEVGTEAFF.

This rearrangement joins TRBV7-3 to TRBJ2-3; 11 nucleotides align to TRBD2. The V and J ends lost 2 bases and 14 bases, in that order; junction bases with no gene match: 9. Germline V lookup: CDR1 SGHTA, CDR2 FQGTGA. The CDR3 totals 14 residues. CDR3 amino acids: CASSLGTSGAKWYF. The CDR3 DNA reads as TGTGCCAGCAGCTTAGGGACTAGCGGAGCTAAATGGTATTTT.

This clone was detected a few times. The chain links TRBV5-5 to TRBJ2-7; D is tentatively TRBD1 or TRBD2 (6 bases each). This CDR3 is 14 amino acids long. The V and J ends lost 1 base and 4 bases respectively, with 12 bases between them. Germline V gene lookup returns CDR1 SGHKS and CDR2 YYEKEE (reference sequence). The CDR3 nucleotides are TGTGCCAGCAGCTTGTCACAGGGAGGTTACGAGCAGTACTTC. Amino acid sequence: CASSLSQGGYEQYF.

This sequence joins TRBV9 and TRBJ1-1; 7 nucleotides agree with TRBD1. CDR1 and CDR2 from the germline V gene are SGDLS and YYNGEE. V dropped 2 bases and J dropped 2; count of bases not matched to a gene: 3. There are 14 residues in the CDR3. CDR3 nucleotide sequence: TGTGCCAGCAGCGTCAGGGGGAGTAACACTGAAGCTTTCTTT. Residues: CASSVRGSNTEAFF.

This rearrangement joins TRBV11-2 to TRBJ2-7; TRBD1 might be the D (7 bases). In germline, CDR1 is SGHAT, CDR2 FQNNGV. The CDR3 is made up of 14 amino acids. The ends were cut back, 5 bases at V and 1 base at J, with 12 bases in the middle. The CDR3, as DNA: TGTGCCAGCAGCGGGGCGGGACAGTCCTACGAGCAGTACTTC. It is translated as CASSGAGQSYEQYF.

The chain employs TRBV4-1 and TRBJ2-2; 8 bases map to TRBD2. The V gene's germline CDR1 is MGHRA and CDR2 YSYEKL. The CDR3 extends over 17 amino acids. V was clipped by 2 bases and J by 5 bases; unmatched bases: 10. The CDR3 sequence is CASSQPSGLADTGELFF. CDR3 in DNA: TGCGCCAGCAGCCAACCTTCTGGACTAGCAGATACCGGGGAGCTGTTTTTT.

CDR3 sequence reads: CASRRRVTTEAFF. The DNA for the CDR3 is TGTGCCAGCAGACGGAGGGTAACGACTGAAGCTTTCTTT. The genes are TRBV6-5 and TRBJ1-1; D is uncertain. Germline CDR1 MNHEY, CDR2 SVGAGI. Trimming took off 6 bases at V and 5 bases at J, with 13 bases between the two ends. There are 13 residues in the CDR3.

This clone was seen more than once but under ten times. The chain couples TRBV30 to TRBJ1-5; tentatively, D is TRBD1 (5 bases). The CDR3 covers 14 residues. V lost 3 bases and J 2 bases, leaving 11 bases between the germline ends. Germline assignment: CDR1 GTSNPN and CDR2 SVGIG (reference sequence). The CDR3 region has the DNA TGTGCCTGGAGCCGTGGGGCCGGCAATCAGCCCCAGCATTTT. Its protein product is CAWSRGAGNQPQHF.

This clone appeared a few times. The chain couples TRBV29-1 to TRBJ1-1, with 7 nucleotides matching TRBD1. V gave up 5 bases and J gave up 0 bases; unmatched junction bases: 6. The CDR3 consists of 14 residues. Per germline, CDR1 SQVTM and CDR2 ANQGSEA. The CDR3 DNA reads TGCAGCGTTCTACCCGGGACAGTGAACACTGAAGCTTTCTTT. It translates to CSVLPGTVNTEAFF.

This chain links TRBV30 with TRBJ1-2, with D hard to call. Germline lookup yields CDR1 GTSNPN and CDR2 SVGIG (reference sequence). The CDR3 sequence is 12 residues long. Trimming took 2 bases from V and 4 from J, leaving 8 bases between them. The CDR3, as DNA: TGTGCCTGGAGTCGGGCTCTCTATGGCTACACCTTC. Translated: CAWSRALYGYTF.

The V gene is TRBV6-1, the J gene TRBJ2-7, with 8 nucleotides matching TRBD1. This CDR3 is built from 14 residues. J lost 4 bases, V lost 1 base, and 3 bases had no gene match. From germline, CDR1 is MNHNS and CDR2 SASEGT. The CDR3 DNA is TGTGCCAGCAGTGAAGGCTGGACAGGGTACGAGCAGTACTTC. This gives the protein CASSEGWTGYEQYF.

This clone was seen many times. Additional DNA sequences in this sample encode the identical CDR3. The chain joins TRBV7-6 to TRBJ2-7; 13 bases map to TRBD2. Germline CDR1 reads SGHVS; CDR2 reads FNYEAQ. Trimming removed 5 bases from V and 4 bases from J; junction bases left unmatched: 5. The CDR3 extends over 15 amino acids. Here the CDR3 reads CASSRTSGSIYEQYF. The CDR3 region has the DNA TGTGCCAGCAGCCGGACTAGCGGGAGTATTTACGAGCAGTACTTC.

The genes are TRBV5-1 and TRBJ2-2; D possibly corresponds to TRBD1 (6 bases). In germline, CDR1 is SGHRS, CDR2 YFSETQ. The CDR3 consists of 12 residues. The V and J ends lost 5 bases and 6 bases respectively, with 8 bases between them. This CDR3 is CASRQGSGELFF. The CDR3 DNA is TGCGCCAGCAGACAGGGCTCCGGGGAGCTGTTTTTT.

The rearrangement joins TRBV19 to TRBJ2-1; TRBD2 aligns across 11 bases. The germline CDR1 and CDR2 sequences are LNHDA and SQIVND (reference sequence). Losses at the gene ends were 3 bases for V and 6 bases for J; bases not matched to a gene: 4. This CDR3 contains 15 residues. CDR3 protein: CASSIRGLAANEQFF. DNA for the CDR3: TGTGCCAGTAGTATTAGGGGACTAGCGGCCAATGAGCAGTTCTTC.

The chain employs TRBV6-1 and TRBJ2-7; D is perhaps TRBD2 (6 bases). Trimming pared 6 bases from V and 6 bases from J, leaving 12 bases between. There are 12 residues in the CDR3. CDR1 is MNHNS, CDR2 SASEGT, per germline. The CDR3 spells CASSRLGGEQYF. The DNA of the CDR3 is TGTGCCAGCAGCCGACTAGGAGGCGAGCAGTACTTC.

The chain couples TRBV7-9 to TRBJ1-1, with D possibly matching TRBD1 (5 bases). The CDR3 contains 15 residues. Germline CDR1 reads SEHNR; CDR2 reads FQNEAQ (reference sequence). The V end was cut by 5 bases, the J end by 4 bases, with 17 bases between. The CDR3 reads CASSHAGRRITEAFF. CDR3 coding DNA: TGTGCCAGCAGCCACGCGGGACGGAGGATCACTGAAGCTTTCTTT.